The sample holds one count of the clone carrying this T cell receptor (beta chain). These data originate in a study of cytomegalovirus exposure and HLA in healthy donors. Assay: immunoSEQ multiplex PCR; the TCRdb copy retains only in-frame clones and omits some. The repertoire holds some 120,000 clones, with around 86% as singletons. What was sequenced was PBMCs. This receptor was taken from a woman between 18 and 30 years old in good health and CMV-seronegative.

The CDR3 region is CASRSSGINSYEQYF. The DNA of the CDR3 is TGTGCCAGCAGGTCTAGCGGGATTAACTCCTACGAGCAGTACTTC. This chain uses TRBV6-5 with TRBJ2-7; 9 bases align to TRBD2. V gave up 6 bases and J gave up 0 bases; unmatched junction bases: 6. This CDR3 region has 15 residues. Germline CDR1 reads MNHEY; CDR2 reads SVGAGI.